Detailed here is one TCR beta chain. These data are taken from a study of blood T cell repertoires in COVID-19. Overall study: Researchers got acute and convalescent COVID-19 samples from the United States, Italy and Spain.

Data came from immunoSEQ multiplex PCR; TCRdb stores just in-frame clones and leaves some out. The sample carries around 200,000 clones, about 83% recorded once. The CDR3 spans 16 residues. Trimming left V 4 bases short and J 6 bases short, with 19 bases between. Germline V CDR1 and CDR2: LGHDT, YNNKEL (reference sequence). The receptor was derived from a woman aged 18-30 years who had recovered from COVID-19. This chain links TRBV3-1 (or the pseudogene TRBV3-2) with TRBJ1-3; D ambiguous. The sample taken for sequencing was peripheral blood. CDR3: CASSRRVLHSVNTIYF. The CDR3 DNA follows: TGTGCCAGCAGCCGGCGGGTCCTCCACTCGGTAAACACCATATATTTT.